This TCR beta chain was documented in a study of T cell responses to AZD1222 COVID-19 vaccine. TCRdb's table, derived via immunoSEQ multiplex PCR, lists solely in-frame clones and lacks some. The sample lists about 100,000 clones; 85% to 90% were seen once. CDR1 and CDR2 from the germline V gene are GTSNPN and SVGIG (reference sequence). The CDR3 contains 16 residues. Losses at the gene ends were 2 bases for V and 4 bases for J; bases not matched to a gene: 5. Concerning this clone itself: Its antigen is currently unknown.

Study findings and constraints: A mostly white British donor set with more females was recruited, and clonal diversity was possibly underestimated. Spike-specific TCR repertoires showed rising breadth and depth after two AZD1222 doses. Seropositivity was recorded at baseline in only 6 or 7 AZD1222 recipients. Researchers took repertoire samples only after the peak T cell response had come.

The chain links TRBV30 to TRBJ2-5, with 15 bases fitting TRBD2. The origin of this receptor is an adult in good health. Sequences were derived from peripheral blood, sampled on day 0 of AZD1222 vaccination. Here the CDR3 DNA reads TGTGCCTGGAGTATGGGACTAGCGGGAGGCGGAGAGACCCAGTACTTC. Encoded protein: CAWSMGLAGGGETQYF.